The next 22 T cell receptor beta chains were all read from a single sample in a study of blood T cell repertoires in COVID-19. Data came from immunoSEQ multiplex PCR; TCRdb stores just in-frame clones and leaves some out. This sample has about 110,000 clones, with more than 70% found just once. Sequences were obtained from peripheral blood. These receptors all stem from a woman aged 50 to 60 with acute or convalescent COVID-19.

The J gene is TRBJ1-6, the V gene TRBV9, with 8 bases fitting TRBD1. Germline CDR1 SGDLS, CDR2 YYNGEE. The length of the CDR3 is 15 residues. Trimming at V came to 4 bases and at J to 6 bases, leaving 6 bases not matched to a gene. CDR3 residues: CASSYRTGRNSPLHF. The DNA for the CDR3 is TGTGCCAGCAGCTACCGGACAGGGCGTAATTCACCCCTCCACTTT.

CDR3 region: CASSRGKTGDSPLHF. Written as DNA, the CDR3 is TGTGCCAGCAGCCGGGGGAAGACAGGGGACTCACCCCTCCACTTT. This chain uses TRBV3-1 (or the pseudogene TRBV3-2) with TRBJ1-6; 8 nucleotides line up with TRBD1. V lost 4 bases to trimming and J lost 10 bases; unmatched junction nucleotides: 9. CDR1 and CDR2 (germline): LGHDT, YNNKEL (reference sequence). This CDR3 spans 15 amino acids.

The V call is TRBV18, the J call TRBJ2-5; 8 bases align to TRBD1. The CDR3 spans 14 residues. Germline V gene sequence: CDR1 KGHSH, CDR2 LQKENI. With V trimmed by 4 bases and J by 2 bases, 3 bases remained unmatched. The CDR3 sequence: CASSRDRLQETQYF. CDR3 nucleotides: TGTGCCAGCTCACGGGACAGGCTACAAGAGACCCAGTACTTC.

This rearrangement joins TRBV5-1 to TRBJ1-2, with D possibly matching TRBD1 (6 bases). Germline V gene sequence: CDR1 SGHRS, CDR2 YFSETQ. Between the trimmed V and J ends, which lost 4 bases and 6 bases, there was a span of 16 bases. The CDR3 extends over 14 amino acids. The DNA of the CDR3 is TGCGCCAGCAGCCCGGCGGGGGCCGGGGATGGCTACACCTTC. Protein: CASSPAGAGDGYTF.

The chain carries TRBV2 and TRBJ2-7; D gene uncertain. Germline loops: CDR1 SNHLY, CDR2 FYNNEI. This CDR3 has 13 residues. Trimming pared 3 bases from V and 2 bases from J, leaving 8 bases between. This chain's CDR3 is CASSDGYTYEQYF. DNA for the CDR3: TGTGCCAGCAGTGACGGGTACACCTACGAGCAGTACTTC. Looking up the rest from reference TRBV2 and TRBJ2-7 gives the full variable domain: EPEVTQTPSHQVTQMGQEVILRCVPISNHLYFYWYRQILGQKVEFLVSFYNNEISEKSEIFDDQFSVERPDGSNFTLKIRSTKLEDSAMYFCASSDGYTYEQYFGPGTRLTVT.

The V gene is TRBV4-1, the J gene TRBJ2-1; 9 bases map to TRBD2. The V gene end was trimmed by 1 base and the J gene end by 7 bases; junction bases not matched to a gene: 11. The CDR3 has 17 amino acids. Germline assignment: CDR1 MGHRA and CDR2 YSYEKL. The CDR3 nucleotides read TGCGCCAGCAGCCAAGGCGGCGGGGCTAGCGGGAAGAATGAGCAGTTCTTC. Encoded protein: CASSQGGGASGKNEQFF.

The CDR3 DNA follows: TGTGCCACCAGCAGTTGGGGCGGTGAGCAGTTCTTC. Its translation is CATSSWGGEQFF. The J gene is TRBJ2-1, the V gene TRBV15; perhaps TRBD1 as D (5 bases). CDR1 is LNHNV and CDR2 is YYDKDF in the germline V gene (reference sequence). The V end was cut by 3 bases, the J end by 9 bases, with 9 bases between. The CDR3 is made up of 12 amino acids. Using reference TRBV15 and TRBJ2-1 for the parts outside the CDR3, the full variable domain is DAMVIQNPRYQVTQFGKPVTLSCSQTLNHNVMYWYQQKSSQAPKLLFHYYDKDFNNEADTPDNFQSRRPNTSFCFLDIRSPGLGDTAMYLCATSSWGGEQFFGPGTRLTVL.

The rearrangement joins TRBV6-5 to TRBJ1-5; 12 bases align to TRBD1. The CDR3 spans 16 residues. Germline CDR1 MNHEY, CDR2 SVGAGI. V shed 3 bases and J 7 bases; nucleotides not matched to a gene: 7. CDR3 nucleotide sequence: TGTGCCAGCAGTTATCCGGGACAGGGGGCTGAGCAGCCCCAGCATTTT. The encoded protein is CASSYPGQGAEQPQHF.

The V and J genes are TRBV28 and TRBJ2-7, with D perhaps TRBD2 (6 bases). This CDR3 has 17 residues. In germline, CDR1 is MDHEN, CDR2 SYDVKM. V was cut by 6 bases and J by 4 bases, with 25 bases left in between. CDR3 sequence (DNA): TGTGCCAGCAGCCACTTTCGGGAGACCCAGACGGGGTACGAGCAGTACTTC. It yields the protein CASSHFRETQTGYEQYF.

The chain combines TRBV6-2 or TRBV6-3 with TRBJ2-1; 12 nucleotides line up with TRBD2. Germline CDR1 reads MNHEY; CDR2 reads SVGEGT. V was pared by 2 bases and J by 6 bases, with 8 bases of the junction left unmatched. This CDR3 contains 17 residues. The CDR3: CASSYRLAGGFRNEQFF. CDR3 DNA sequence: TGTGCCAGCAGTTACAGGCTAGCGGGAGGGTTTCGCAATGAGCAGTTCTTC.

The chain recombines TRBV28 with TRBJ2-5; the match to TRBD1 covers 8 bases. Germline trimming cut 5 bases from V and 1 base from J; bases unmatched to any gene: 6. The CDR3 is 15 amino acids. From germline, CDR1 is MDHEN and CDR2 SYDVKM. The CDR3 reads CASSNRQGPQETQYF. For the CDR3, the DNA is TGTGCCAGCAGTAACCGACAGGGGCCCCAAGAGACCCAGTACTTC.

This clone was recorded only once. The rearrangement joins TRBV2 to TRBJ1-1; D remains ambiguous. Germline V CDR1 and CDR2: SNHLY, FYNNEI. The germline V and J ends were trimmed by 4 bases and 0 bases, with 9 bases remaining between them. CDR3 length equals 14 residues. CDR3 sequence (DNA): TGTGCCAGCAGTGTCGATGGGCTGAACACTGAAGCTTTCTTT. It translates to CASSVDGLNTEAFF.

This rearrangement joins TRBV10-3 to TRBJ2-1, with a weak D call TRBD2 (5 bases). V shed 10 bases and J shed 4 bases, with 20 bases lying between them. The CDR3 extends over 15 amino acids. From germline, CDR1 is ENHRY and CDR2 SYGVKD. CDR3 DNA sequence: TGTGCCACTCACTCCTCTGCGGGTGCTTACAATGAGCAGTTCTTC. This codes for CATHSSAGAYNEQFF.

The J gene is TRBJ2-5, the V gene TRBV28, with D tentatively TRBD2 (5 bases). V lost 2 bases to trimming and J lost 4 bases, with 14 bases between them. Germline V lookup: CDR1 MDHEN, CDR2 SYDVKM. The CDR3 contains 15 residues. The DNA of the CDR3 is TGTGCCAGCAGTTTACAGGCGCGGGTCGGAGAGACCCAGTACTTC. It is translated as CASSLQARVGETQYF.

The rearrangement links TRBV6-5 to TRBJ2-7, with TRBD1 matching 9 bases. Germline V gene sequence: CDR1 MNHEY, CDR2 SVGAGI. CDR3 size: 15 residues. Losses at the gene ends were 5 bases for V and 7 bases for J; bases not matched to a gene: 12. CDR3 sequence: CASSSPGQGFEEQYF. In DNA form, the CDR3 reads TGTGCCAGCAGTAGCCCGGGACAGGGTTTTGAGGAGCAGTACTTC.

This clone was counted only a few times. The CDR3 spells CASSDIAGASTDTQYF. The CDR3 coding sequence is TGCGCCAGCAGTGACATAGCGGGAGCAAGCACAGATACGCAGTATTTT. The rearrangement uses TRBV10-1 and TRBJ2-3; TRBD2 matches 9 bases. The CDR3 covers 16 residues. Trimming cost V 3 bases and J 0 bases; bases outside gene matches: 4. Per the germline V gene, CDR1 is WNHNN and CDR2 is SYGVQD (reference sequence).

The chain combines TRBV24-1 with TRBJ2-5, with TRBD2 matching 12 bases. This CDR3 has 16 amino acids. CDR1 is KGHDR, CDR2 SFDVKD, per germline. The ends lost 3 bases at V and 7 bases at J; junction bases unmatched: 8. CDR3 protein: CATSDPGLAGKVTQYF. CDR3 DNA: TGTGCCACCAGTGATCCGGGACTAGCGGGCAAGGTGACCCAGTACTTC.

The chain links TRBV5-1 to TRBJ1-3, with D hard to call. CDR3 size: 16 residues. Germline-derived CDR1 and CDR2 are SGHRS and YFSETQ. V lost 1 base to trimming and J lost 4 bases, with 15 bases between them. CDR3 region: CASSLSASPGGNTIYF. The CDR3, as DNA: TGCGCCAGCAGCTTGTCCGCCTCCCCGGGAGGAAACACCATATATTTT.

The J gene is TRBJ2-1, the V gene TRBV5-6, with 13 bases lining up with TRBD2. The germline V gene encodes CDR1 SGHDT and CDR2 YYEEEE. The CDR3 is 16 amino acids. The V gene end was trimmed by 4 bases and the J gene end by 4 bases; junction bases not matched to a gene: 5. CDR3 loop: CASSRGLAGIYNEQFF. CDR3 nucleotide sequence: TGTGCCAGCAGCCGGGGACTAGCGGGGATATACAATGAGCAGTTCTTC.

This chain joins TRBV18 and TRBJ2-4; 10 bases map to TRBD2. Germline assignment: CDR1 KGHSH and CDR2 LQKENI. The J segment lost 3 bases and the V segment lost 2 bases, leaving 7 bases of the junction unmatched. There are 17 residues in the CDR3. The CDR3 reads CASSPLSGRGGKNIQYF. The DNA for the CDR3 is TGTGCCAGCTCACCATTGAGCGGGAGGGGAGGCAAAAACATTCAGTACTTC.

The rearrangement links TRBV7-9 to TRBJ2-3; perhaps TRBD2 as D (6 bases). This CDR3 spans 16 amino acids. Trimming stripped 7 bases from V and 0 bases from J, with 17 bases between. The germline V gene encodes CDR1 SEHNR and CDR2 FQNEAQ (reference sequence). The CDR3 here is CASTLMGSGSTDTQYF. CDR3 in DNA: TGTGCCAGCACACTGATGGGAAGCGGGAGCACAGATACGCAGTATTTT.

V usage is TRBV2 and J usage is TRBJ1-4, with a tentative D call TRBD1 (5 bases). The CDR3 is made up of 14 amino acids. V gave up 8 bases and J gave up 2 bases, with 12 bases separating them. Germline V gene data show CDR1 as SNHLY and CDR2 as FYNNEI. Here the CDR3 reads CASGGSVTNEKLFF. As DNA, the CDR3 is TGTGCCAGCGGGGGGTCAGTCACTAATGAAAAACTGTTTTTT.